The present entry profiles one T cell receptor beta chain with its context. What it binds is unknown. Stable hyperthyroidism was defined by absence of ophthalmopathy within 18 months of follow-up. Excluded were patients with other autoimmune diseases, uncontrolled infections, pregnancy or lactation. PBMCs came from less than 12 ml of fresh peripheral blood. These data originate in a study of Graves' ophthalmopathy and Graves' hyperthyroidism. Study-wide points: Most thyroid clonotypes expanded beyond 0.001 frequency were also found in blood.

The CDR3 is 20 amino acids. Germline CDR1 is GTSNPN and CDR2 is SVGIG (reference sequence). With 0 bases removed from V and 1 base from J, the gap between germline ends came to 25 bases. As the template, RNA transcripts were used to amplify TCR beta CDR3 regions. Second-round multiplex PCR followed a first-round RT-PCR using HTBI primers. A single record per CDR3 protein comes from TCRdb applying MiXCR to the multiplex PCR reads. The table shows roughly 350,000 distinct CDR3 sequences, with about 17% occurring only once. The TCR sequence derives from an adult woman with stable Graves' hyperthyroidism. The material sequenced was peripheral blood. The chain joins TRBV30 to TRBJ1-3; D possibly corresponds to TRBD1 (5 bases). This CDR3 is CAWSVGIPPPRTSSGNTIYF. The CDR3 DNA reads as TGTGCCTGGAGTGTAGGGATACCCCCCCCTCGGACAAGTTCTGGAAACACCATATATTTT.